Presented here are 11 T cell receptor beta chains from one specimen sequenced in a study of control samples from healthy donors and cancer patients. Method: immunoSEQ multiplex PCR; TCRdb's copy keeps in-frame clones and lacks some. In the table there are approximately 120,000 clones, roughly 91% of which are singletons. Sample: blood. These receptors were obtained from a woman in her fifties or sixties in good health.

The chain employs TRBV18 and TRBJ2-7; 10 bases fit TRBD1. Germline CDR1 is KGHSH and CDR2 is LQKENI. The CDR3 is 16 amino acids. V gave up 2 bases and J gave up 6 bases; unmatched junction bases: 10. The CDR3 loop reads CASSPGFPDRGFEQYV. CDR3 sequence (DNA): TGTGCCAGCTCACCAGGCTTTCCGGACAGGGGGTTCGAGCAGTACGTC.

This clone came up once. The V call is TRBV18, the J call TRBJ2-6; no firm D call. The CDR3 runs 16 residues. The V and J ends lost 4 bases and 0 bases respectively, with 10 bases between them. Germline CDR1 reads KGHSH; CDR2 reads LQKENI. The CDR3 DNA reads TGTGCCAGCTCACGAGGACCCTCCTCTGGGGCCAACGTCCTGACTTTC. Translated: CASSRGPSSGANVLTF.

V gene TRBV11-2 combines with J gene TRBJ2-1; 14 nucleotides agree with TRBD2. The CDR3 has 16 amino acids. The ends lost 4 bases at V and 7 bases at J; junction bases unmatched: 6. Germline lookup yields CDR1 SGHAT and CDR2 FQNNGV. CDR3 residues: CASSYSTSGGVNEQFF. In DNA form, the CDR3 reads TGTGCCAGCAGCTACTCGACTAGCGGGGGGGTGAATGAGCAGTTCTTC.

The chain links TRBV25-1 to TRBJ1-1; 7 bases map to TRBD1. V was pared by 3 bases and J by 1 base, with 11 bases of the junction left unmatched. Germline CDR1 is MGHDK and CDR2 is SYGVNS. The CDR3 runs to 17 residues. The CDR3 DNA follows: TGTGCCAGCAGTGACAGGGGAAGGGGGCAGGAGAACACTGAAGCTTTCTTT. It specifies CASSDRGRGQENTEAFF.

The chain links TRBV11-3 to TRBJ2-1; D is undetermined. This CDR3 spans 12 amino acids. The ends were cut back, 0 bases at V and 9 bases at J, with 6 bases in the middle. The V gene's germline CDR1 is SGHNT and CDR2 YENEEA. CDR3 DNA sequence: TGTGCCAGCAGCTTAGATCTGGGTGAGCAGTTCTTC. Its protein product is CASSLDLGEQFF. Combining the CDR3 with reference TRBV11-3 and TRBJ2-1 gives the whole variable domain EAGVVQSPRYKIIEKKQPVAFWCNPISGHNTLYWYLQNLGQGPELLIRYENEEAVDDSQLPKDRFSAERLKGVDSTLKIQPAELGDSAVYLCASSLDLGEQFFGPGTRLTVL.

The V call is TRBV24-1, the J call TRBJ2-5; D perhaps matches TRBD2 (5 bases). V was trimmed by 5 bases and J by 5 bases, leaving 17 bases between them. This CDR3 has 15 residues. The V gene's germline CDR1 is KGHDR and CDR2 SFDVKD. The CDR3 nucleotides read TGTGCCACCAGTGTGGGAGAGACGTCGGGGGAGACCCAGTACTTC. Translation gives CATSVGETSGETQYF.

J is TRBJ1-2 and V is TRBV4-1; D unresolved. CDR3 length equals 15 residues. Germline assignment: CDR1 MGHRA and CDR2 YSYEKL. V was trimmed by 6 bases and J by 1 base, leaving 15 bases between them. The CDR3 bases are TGCGCCAGCAGTCCAACGTCAGAAGTTAACTATGGCTACACCTTC. Its protein product is CASSPTSEVNYGYTF.

The chain has TRBV7-3 and TRBJ2-1; 7 bases match TRBD2. The CDR3 covers 15 residues. V shed 5 bases and J 9 bases; nucleotides not matched to a gene: 13. CDR1 is SGHTA, CDR2 FQGTGA, per germline. For the CDR3, the DNA is TGTGCCAGCAGCCCCACGGCGACTAGCAGTCTTGAGCAGTTCTTC. It encodes CASSPTATSSLEQFF.

The chain couples TRBV7-2 to TRBJ2-5, with D perhaps TRBD2 (6 bases). In germline, CDR1 is SGHTA, CDR2 FQGNSA. This CDR3 comprises 15 residues. V lost 1 base and J lost 9, with 18 bases in between. This chain's CDR3 is CASSLDPAAPGAQYF. The CDR3 bases are TGTGCCAGCAGCTTAGACCCAGCGGCCCCGGGAGCCCAGTACTTC.

The gene calls are TRBV6-5 and TRBJ1-1; TRBD1 might be the D (6 bases). Trimming removed 8 bases from V and 1 base from J, with 8 bases in between. Germline V gene data show CDR1 as MNHEY and CDR2 as SVGAGI. CDR3 length equals 12 residues. The CDR3 DNA is TGTGCCAGCCTGACAGGGAACACTGAAGCTTTCTTT. Its translation is CASLTGNTEAFF.

This chain joins TRBV7-9 and TRBJ2-7; D may be TRBD2 (5 bases). This CDR3 is 12 amino acids long. Trimming cost V 2 bases and J 5 bases, with 7 bases left between them. Germline V gives CDR1 SEHNR, CDR2 FQNEAQ (reference sequence). The CDR3 sequence is CASSLPGNEQYF. CDR3 coding DNA: TGTGCCAGCAGCTTACCCGGGAACGAGCAGTACTTC. The full variable domain, its missing parts supplied by reference TRBV7-9 and TRBJ2-7, is DTGVSQNPRHKITKRGQNVTFRCDPISEHNRLYWYRQTLGQGPEFLTYFQNEAQLEKSRLLSDRFSAERPKGSFSTLEIQRTEQGDSAMYLCASSLPGNEQYFGPGTRLTVT.